The entry below describes one T cell receptor (beta chain). The data were produced by immunoSEQ multiplex PCR, yet TCRdb's version contains in-frame clones alone and is incomplete. Found here are about 480,000 clones, 60% to 85% of them singletons; the top ten hold roughly 13%. This entry is derived from a study of shared clonotypes between healthy human individuals. The CDR3 consists of 13 residues. V dropped 5 bases and J dropped 10; count of bases not matched to a gene: 6. The V gene's germline CDR1 is SGHTA and CDR2 FQGNSA. The clonotype comes from a woman aged 40 to 55 in good health. Some clones in this sample may be carry-over from other donors' samples. The specimen was PBMCs. The chain couples TRBV7-2 to TRBJ2-3; 10 bases line up with TRBD2. In nucleotides, the CDR3 is TGTGCCAGCAGCCAGGGCAGCGGGAGGGCGCAGTATTTT. Translation gives CASSQGSGRAQYF.